The TCR beta chain under discussion was sequenced for a study of pediatric ulcerative colitis. Study-wide points: Repertoires came from total lymphocyte DNA, not specific subsets.

With regard to this clone: Its cognate antigen is unknown.

Some clones are missing from TCRdb's copy, which holds only in-frame ones; the method was immunoSEQ multiplex PCR. The data show tens of thousands of clones, about 89% seen once. J lost 5 bases, V lost 6 bases, and 13 bases had no gene match. Germline CDR1 reads MDHEN; CDR2 reads SYDVKM. CDR3 length equals 16 residues. The rearrangement joins TRBV28 to TRBJ2-5; 9 nucleotides line up with TRBD2. Specimen: blood. The sequence was obtained from a boy between 5 and 17 years old who was a control in a study of pediatric ulcerative colitis. Written as DNA, the CDR3 is TGTGCCAGCAGGACCCCGTTAGCGGGAGTTCAGGAGACCCAGTACTTC. Amino acids: CASRTPLAGVQETQYF.